These 19 T cell receptor beta chains were sequenced from one sample in a study of CD8+CD57+ T cells in acquired aplastic anemia. TCR beta VDJ and CDR3 were profiled, and genomic DNA was the template. TCRdb re-called the reads with MiXCR, one entry per CDR3 protein. This sample has tens of thousands of distinct CDR3 sequences, with 63% found just once. Patients included in sequencing had previously demonstrated CD8+CD57+ cell expansion by flow cytometry. Sequenced sample: sorted CD4+, CD8+, or CD8+CD57+ T cells (not recorded which) from PBMCs. These receptors all stem from a human donor with aplastic anemia.

This chain connects TRBV2 to TRBJ1-1; no clear D gene. Germline values: CDR1 SNHLY, CDR2 FYNNEI. CDR3 size: 13 residues. V lost 8 bases to trimming and J lost 4 bases, with 14 bases between them. The CDR3 sequence is CASFGMMSTEAFF. DNA for the CDR3: TGTGCCAGCTTCGGGATGATGTCCACTGAAGCTTTCTTT.

The rearrangement uses TRBV9 and TRBJ2-1; 9 bases agree with TRBD2. CDR1 is SGDLS and CDR2 is YYNGEE in the germline V gene. Trimming cost V 7 bases and J 8 bases; bases outside gene matches: 19. The CDR3 is 17 amino acids. The CDR3 spells CASGGRIAGLASDEQFF. CDR3 DNA: TGTGCCAGCGGGGGACGTATAGCGGGACTAGCATCTGATGAGCAGTTCTTC.

About this clonotype itself: One end of the junction does not line up with germline, which may come from a read error. The chain joins TRBV15 to TRBJ2-5; D unresolved. The germline V gene has CDR1 LNHNV and CDR2 YYDKDF (reference sequence). The CDR3 has 16 residues. In DNA, the CDR3 is TGTGCCACCAACAGAGATAAAGGCTCCCCCTCGCCGCCCCAGTACTTC. Protein sequence: CATNRDKGSPSPPQYF.

This clonotype was seen many times. The J gene is TRBJ2-7, the V gene TRBV5-1; D is unresolved. The CDR3 runs 14 residues. Looked up from germline, CDR1 is SGHRS and CDR2 is YFSETQ. Trimming removed 0 bases from V and 5 bases from J, with 12 bases in between. The CDR3 bases are TGCGCCAGCAGCTTGGATTTAGGGATCGACGAGCAGTACTTC. It yields the protein CASSLDLGIDEQYF.

The chain couples TRBV7-8 to TRBJ1-1, with D hard to call. Looked up from germline, CDR1 is SGHVS and CDR2 is FQNEAQ. V lost 1 base to trimming and J lost 4 bases, with 16 bases between them. The CDR3 is made up of 16 amino acids. This chain's CDR3 is CASSLVYGRRGTEAFF. The DNA for the CDR3 is TGTGCCAGCAGCTTAGTATACGGCAGACGGGGCACTGAAGCTTTCTTT.

In its sample, this clonotype was seen once. The gene calls are TRBV27 and TRBJ1-5; D is uncertain. The CDR3 sequence is 15 residues long. V lost 6 bases to trimming and J lost 0 bases, with 12 bases between them. Germline lookup yields CDR1 MNHEY and CDR2 SMNVEV (reference sequence). The CDR3 DNA is TGTGCCAGCAGCCCGACCTCTTATAGCAATCAGCCCCAGCATTTT. As protein: CASSPTSYSNQPQHF.

This clonotype showed up just a few times. Sequence at one end of the junction differs from germline and may be a read error. The chain recombines TRBV5-1 with TRBJ1-2, with D uncertain. The CDR3 runs to 13 residues. Germline lookup yields CDR1 SGHRS and CDR2 YFSETQ. CDR3 DNA sequence: TGCGCCAGCAGCTTGGGCCGCGACTACGGCTACACCTTC. It is translated as CASSLGRDYGYTF.

Points on this clonotype: Because it lacks the conserved phenylalanine or tryptophan at the end, this CDR3 is likely a read error. The DNA is left out, because the CDR3 cannot be placed on it with certainty; the CDR3 is given as TCRdb lists it. The chain links TRBV19 to TRBJ2-1; the table's TRBD1 call for D was not verified on the DNA. Germline V gene data show CDR1 as LNHDA and CDR2 as SQIVND (reference sequence). The CDR3 is 10 residues long, ends included. CDR3 sequence: CASTYRQKSL.

This clonotype was counted a single time. The chain links TRBV2 to TRBJ2-1, with TRBD1 identical over 10 bases. Unmatched junction bases numbered 9, after V lost 4 bases and J lost 6 bases. The CDR3 runs to 16 residues. CDR1 is SNHLY, CDR2 FYNNEI, per germline. This CDR3 is CASSARGTGEANEQFF. In DNA form, the CDR3 reads TGTGCCAGCAGTGCTAGGGGGACAGGGGAAGCCAATGAGCAGTTCTTC. Variable domain in full (rest from reference TRBV2 and TRBJ2-1): EPEVTQTPSHQVTQMGQEVILRCVPISNHLYFYWYRQILGQKVEFLVSFYNNEISEKSEIFDDQFSVERPDGSNFTLKIRSTKLEDSAMYFCASSARGTGEANEQFFGPGTRLTVL.

The rearrangement joins TRBV7-3 to TRBJ2-2; no clear D. V was pared by 2 bases and J by 5 bases, with 12 bases between. Germline V CDR1 and CDR2: SGHTA, FQGTGA. The CDR3 loop spans 15 amino acids. The CDR3 protein is CASSLLDKNTGELFF. As DNA, the CDR3 is TGTGCCAGCAGCTTACTCGACAAGAATACCGGGGAGCTGTTTTTT.

The chain uses TRBV2 and TRBJ2-1; 7 bases are shared with TRBD1. The length of the CDR3 is 13 residues. Trimming took 4 bases from V and 6 from J; bases not matched to a gene: 3. Germline CDR1 is SNHLY and CDR2 is FYNNEI. In DNA form, the CDR3 reads TGTGCCAGCAGTGTACAGGGGTTCAATGAGCAGTTCTTC. Translated: CASSVQGFNEQFF. Complete variable domain (other parts from reference TRBV2 and TRBJ2-1): EPEVTQTPSHQVTQMGQEVILRCVPISNHLYFYWYRQILGQKVEFLVSFYNNEISEKSEIFDDQFSVERPDGSNFTLKIRSTKLEDSAMYFCASSVQGFNEQFFGPGTRLTVL.

This clonotype was counted only a few times. The chain has TRBV7-8 and TRBJ2-7; 9 nucleotides line up with TRBD1. Germline CDR1 and CDR2: SGHVS and FQNEAQ. There are 15 residues in the CDR3. V shed 4 bases and J 6 bases; nucleotides not matched to a gene: 10. Here the CDR3 reads CASSSPGQGIGEQYF. DNA of the CDR3: TGTGCCAGCAGCTCCCCGGGACAGGGAATCGGCGAGCAGTACTTC.

The chain combines TRBV19 with TRBJ2-5, with a weak D call TRBD2 (6 bases). The CDR3 has 15 residues. Trimming took off 4 bases at V and 5 bases at J, with 17 bases between the two ends. Germline V gene lookup returns CDR1 LNHDA and CDR2 SQIVND (reference sequence). The CDR3 nucleotides read TGTGCCAGTAGTACGGGACTGGCGTCTGGGGAGACCCAGTACTTC. Amino acids: CASSTGLASGETQYF.

The J gene is TRBJ2-7, the V gene TRBV2, with 9 bases fitting TRBD2. The germline gives CDR1 SNHLY, CDR2 FYNNEI. The CDR3 runs 13 residues. The junction had 4 bases not matched to a gene; V was cut back by 4 bases and J by 6 bases. In DNA form, the CDR3 reads TGTGCCAGCAGTGGTGGCGGGGGGGGCGAGCAGTACTTC. Translated, it gives CASSGGGGGEQYF.

This clonotype was counted a single time. The chain employs TRBV9 and TRBJ1-4; D might be TRBD1 (5 bases). The V and J ends lost 1 base and 8 bases respectively, with 12 bases between them. Germline values: CDR1 SGDLS, CDR2 YYNGEE. The CDR3 covers 14 residues. The CDR3 region is CASSVQGREEKLFF. The CDR3 DNA follows: TGTGCCAGCAGCGTACAGGGAAGGGAGGAAAAACTGTTTTTT.

The rearrangement joins TRBV4-1 to TRBJ1-2; D not certain. This CDR3 has 13 amino acids. Germline V CDR1 and CDR2: MGHRA, YSYEKL. Trimming removed 1 base at V and 4 bases at J, with 7 bases between. CDR3 in amino acids: CASSQGVGYGYTF. The CDR3 DNA reads TGCGCCAGCAGCCAAGGTGTCGGCTATGGCTACACCTTC.

This clonotype was counted a few times. V is TRBV15 and J is TRBJ2-7; 8 nucleotides agree with TRBD1. The CDR3 is 16 residues long. Germline CDR1 is LNHNV and CDR2 is YYDKDF (reference sequence). The trim removed 5 bases at V and 1 base at J, leaving 10 bases unmatched. This CDR3 reads CATSHSSGTGSYEQYF. CDR3 nucleotides: TGTGCCACCAGCCACTCTTCCGGGACAGGTTCCTACGAGCAGTACTTC.

This clonotype showed up just once. The chain is built from TRBV12-3 or TRBV12-4 and TRBJ2-1; weak D call: TRBD2 (6 bases). V was shortened by 3 bases and J by 9 bases, with 15 bases between the two germline ends. The CDR3 has 14 residues. DNA for the CDR3: TGTGCCAGCAGTTTCCCCTTCCGGGGGAGTGAGCAGTTCTTC. Its translation: CASSFPFRGSEQFF.

To note about this clonotype: A much more abundant neighbour one base away suggests this may be a read error. The chain links TRBV6-2 or TRBV6-3 to TRBJ2-5; tentative D call: TRBD2 (6 bases). Germline-derived CDR1 and CDR2 are MNHEY and SVGEGT. The germline V and J ends were trimmed by 4 bases and 1 base, with 16 bases remaining between them. The CDR3 contains 16 residues. DNA of the CDR3: TGTGCCAGCAGTTGCGGGGCCGGGGAGTCCCAAGAGACCCAGTACTTC. The encoded protein is CASSCGAGESQETQYF.